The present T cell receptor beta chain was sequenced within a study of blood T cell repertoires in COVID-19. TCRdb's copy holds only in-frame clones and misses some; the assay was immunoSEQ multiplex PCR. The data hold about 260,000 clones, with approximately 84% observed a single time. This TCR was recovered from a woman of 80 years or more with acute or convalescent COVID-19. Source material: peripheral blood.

CDR3 region: CAISEGTGVEKLFF. The CDR3 DNA sequence: TGTGCCATCAGTGAAGGGACAGGGGTTGAAAAACTGTTTTTT. The gene calls are TRBV10-3 and TRBJ1-4; 10 nucleotides match TRBD1. The CDR3 extends over 14 amino acids. The germline V gene encodes CDR1 ENHRY and CDR2 SYGVKD. J lost 7 bases, V lost 3 bases, and 2 bases had no gene match.